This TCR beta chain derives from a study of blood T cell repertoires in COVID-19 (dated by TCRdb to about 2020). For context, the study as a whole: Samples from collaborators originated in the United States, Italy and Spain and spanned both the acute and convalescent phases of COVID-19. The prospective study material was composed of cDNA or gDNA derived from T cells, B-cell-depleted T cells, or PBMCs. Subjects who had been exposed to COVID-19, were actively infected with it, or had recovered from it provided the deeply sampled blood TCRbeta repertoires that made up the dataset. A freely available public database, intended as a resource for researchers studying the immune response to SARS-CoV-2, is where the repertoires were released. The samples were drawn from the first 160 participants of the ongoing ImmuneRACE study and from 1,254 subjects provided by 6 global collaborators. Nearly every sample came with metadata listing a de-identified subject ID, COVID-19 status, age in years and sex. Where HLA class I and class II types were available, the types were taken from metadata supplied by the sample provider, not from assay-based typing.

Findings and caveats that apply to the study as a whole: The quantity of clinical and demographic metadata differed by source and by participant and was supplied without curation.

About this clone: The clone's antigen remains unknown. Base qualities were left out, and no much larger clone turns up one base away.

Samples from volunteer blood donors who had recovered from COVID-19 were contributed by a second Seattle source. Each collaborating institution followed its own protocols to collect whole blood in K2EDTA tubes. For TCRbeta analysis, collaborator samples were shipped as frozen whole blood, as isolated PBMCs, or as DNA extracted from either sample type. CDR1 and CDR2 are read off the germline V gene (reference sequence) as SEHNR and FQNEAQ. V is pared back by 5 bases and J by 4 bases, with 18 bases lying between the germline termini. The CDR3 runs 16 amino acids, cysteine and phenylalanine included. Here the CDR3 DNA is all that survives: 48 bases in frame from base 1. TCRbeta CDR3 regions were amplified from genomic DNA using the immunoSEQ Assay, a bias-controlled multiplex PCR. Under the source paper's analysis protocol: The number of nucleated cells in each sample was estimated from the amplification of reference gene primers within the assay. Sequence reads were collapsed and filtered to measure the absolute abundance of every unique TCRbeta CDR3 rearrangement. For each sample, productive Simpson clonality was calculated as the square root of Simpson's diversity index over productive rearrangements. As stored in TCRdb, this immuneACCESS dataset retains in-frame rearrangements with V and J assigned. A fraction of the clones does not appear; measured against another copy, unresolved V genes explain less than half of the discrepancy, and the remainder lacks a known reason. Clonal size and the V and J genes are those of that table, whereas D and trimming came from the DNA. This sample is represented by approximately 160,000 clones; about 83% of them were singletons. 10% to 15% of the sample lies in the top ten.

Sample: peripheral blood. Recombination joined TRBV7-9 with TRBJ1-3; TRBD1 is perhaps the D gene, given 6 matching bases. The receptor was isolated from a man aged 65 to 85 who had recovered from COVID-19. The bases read TGTGCCAGCAGCCCCCGGCGGGGGGCGGTAGGAAACACCATATATTTT. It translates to CASSPRRGAVGNTIYF.